The 29 T cell receptor beta chains listed next were all sequenced from one sample in a study of T cells in women clearing cervical HPV infection. TCRdb keeps only in-frame clones here, not all; method: immunoSEQ multiplex PCR. The table for this sample gives under 40,000 clones. Sequencing was done on a sample of blood buffy coat. The receptors shown here come from a woman between 18 and 75 years old with a cervical HPV16 infection that either progressed to CIN3+ or cleared (not recorded which).

The CDR3 loop reads CASSPTGHSNQPQHF. CDR3 bases read: TGTGCCAGCTCACCGACAGGGCATAGCAATCAGCCC. V and J are TRBV18 and TRBJ1-5; 7 positions agree with TRBD1. The observed sequence ends 3 residues before the CDR3 terminus, with the missing tail filled in from the germline J gene. Germline V gene sequence: CDR1 KGHSH, CDR2 LQKENI. The CDR3 length is 15 residues. With V trimmed by 3 bases and J by 0 bases, 2 bases remained unmatched.

About this clone: Sequencing ends 3 residues short of the CDR3 end; the germline J gene provides the rest. The chain couples TRBV7-2 to TRBJ1-1, with 7 bases matching TRBD1. CDR3 length: 14 amino acids. Germline CDR1 and CDR2: SGHTA and FQGNSA. Partial CDR3 DNA: TGTGCCAGCAGCCCAGACAGGGTGCGGGAAAAA. Translating it yields CASSPDRVREK. The full-length CDR3 reads as CASSPDRVREKAFF.

As to this clone: The read terminates 3 residues before the CDR3 end, so the remaining end is supplied by the germline J gene. This sequence joins TRBV6-1 and TRBJ1-2; unclear D gene. Germline V CDR1 and CDR2: MNHNS, SASEGT. V was clipped by 2 bases and J by 5 bases, with 9 bases between them. This CDR3 has 13 residues. CDR3 loop: CASSELPIYGYTF. The CDR3 bases that were read are TGTGCCAGCAGTGAACTACCGATATATGGC.

A remark on this clone: The CDR3 end lies 3 residues beyond the end of the read and is filled in from the germline J gene. The chain employs TRBV19 and TRBJ1-1; 7 bases are shared with TRBD1. The trim removed 7 bases at V and 3 bases at J, leaving 5 bases unmatched. Germline V lookup: CDR1 LNHDA, CDR2 SQIVND (reference sequence). The CDR3 is 13 amino acids. CDR3 bases read: TGTGCCAGTACCCTTGGACAGGACACTGAA. This translates into CASTLGQDTE. The whole CDR3 sequence is CASTLGQDTEAFF.

With regard to this clone: The read stops 3 residues short of the end of the CDR3; the missing end is completed from the germline J gene. The chain is built from TRBV20-1 and TRBJ2-5, with TRBD1 as a possible D gene (6 bases). This CDR3 region has 13 residues. V was clipped by 6 bases and J by 4 bases, with 15 bases between them. Germline values: CDR1 DFQATT, CDR2 SNEGSKA (reference sequence). Partial CDR3 DNA: TGCAGTGCCCTCCAACAGGGCAGAGAGACC. Its protein is CSALQQGRET. The CDR3 as a whole reads CSALQQGRETQYF.

With regard to this clone: The read ends 3 residues before the CDR3 terminus; that terminus is restored from the germline J gene. The chain has TRBV5-1 and TRBJ2-1; maybe TRBD2 (6 bases). V was cut by 4 bases and J by 3 bases, with 11 bases left in between. This CDR3 comprises 14 residues. Germline CDR1 reads SGHRS; CDR2 reads YFSETQ. The CDR3 sequence is CASSAGTDYNEQFF. The part of the CDR3 DNA that was read is TGCGCCAGCAGCGCCGGGACTGACTACAATGAG.

As for this clone: The read ends 3 residues shy of where the CDR3 ends; the end is completed using the germline J gene. The chain links TRBV6-2 or TRBV6-3 to TRBJ2-3, with D possibly TRBD2 on 6 matching bases. Trimming shortened V by 8 bases and J by 2 bases, and 14 bases separated the two germline ends. CDR1 is MNHEY, CDR2 SVGEGT, per germline. The CDR3 extends over 14 amino acids. This chain's CDR3 is CASGGRVLTDTQYF. The DNA read from the CDR3 is TGTGCCAGCGGAGGGCGGGTACTCACAGATACG.

A word on this clone: The CDR3 goes on 3 residues after the read ends, and that part is filled in from the germline J gene. The chain uses TRBV18 and TRBJ2-4; D perhaps matches TRBD2 (6 bases). From germline, CDR1 is KGHSH and CDR2 LQKENI. This CDR3 has 14 amino acids. The CDR3 loop is CASSPSGGTYGQYF. The covered CDR3 bases are TGTGCCAGCTCACCCTCCGGGGGTACTTATGGT.

Worth noting for this clone: Sequencing ends 3 residues short of the CDR3 end; the germline J gene provides the rest. The chain links TRBV12-5 to TRBJ2-5, with D perhaps assigned TRBD1 or TRBD2 (6 bases each). Germline V CDR1 and CDR2: LGHNT, FRNRAP. The CDR3 runs to 16 residues. V was trimmed by 6 bases and J by 2 bases, leaving 19 bases between them. This CDR3 is CASGGRRVGGQETQYF. The CDR3 bases that were read are TGTGCTAGTGGGGGACGGAGGGTAGGGGGACAAGAGACC.

A note on this clone: The read ends 3 residues before the CDR3 terminus; that terminus is restored from the germline J gene. V and J are TRBV7-3 and TRBJ2-7; 7 bases match TRBD2. This CDR3 is 15 amino acids long. After removal of 0 bases from V and 4 bases from J, the junction contained 6 bases not matched to a gene. Germline CDR1 is SGHTA and CDR2 is FQGTGA. CDR3 region: CASSLTGGSPYEQYF. The sequenced CDR3 bases are TGTGCCAGCAGCTTAACGGGGGGGAGCCCTTACGAG. The full variable domain, rest sourced from reference TRBV7-3 and TRBJ2-7, is GAGVSQTPSNKVTEKGKYVELRCDPISGHTALYWYRQSLGQGPEFLIYFQGTGAADDSGLPNDRFFAVRPEGSVSTLKIQRTERGDSAVYLCASSLTGGSPYEQYFGPGTRLTVT.

Concerning this clone: The DNA ends 3 residues before the CDR3 does, and the rest of the CDR3 is filled in from the germline J gene. This rearrangement joins TRBV20-1 to TRBJ2-3, with a weak D call TRBD2 (6 bases). The CDR3 length is 13 residues. Germline CDR1 DFQATT, CDR2 SNEGSKA (reference sequence). CDR3 DNA (partial): TGCAGTGCGGGCGGGACTGAAGATCAGCCG. Translated, it gives CSAGGTEDQP. The CDR3 in full is CSAGGTEDQPQYF.

With respect to this clone: The sequenced fragment ends 3 residues before the CDR3 boundary, so the rest is inferred from the germline J gene. The rearrangement links TRBV10-3 to TRBJ2-3; 9 bases line up with TRBD1. Germline CDR1 ENHRY, CDR2 SYGVKD. The CDR3 length is 12 residues. The CDR3 protein is CAIQGAGETQYF. The covered CDR3 bases are TGTGCCATACAGGGGGCTGGGGAGACG.

Regarding this clone: The CDR3 end lies 3 residues beyond the end of the read and is filled in from the germline J gene. This chain connects TRBV18 to TRBJ1-2, with D maybe TRBD1 (6 bases). Trimming pared 6 bases from V and 4 bases from J, leaving 21 bases between. Looked up from germline, CDR1 is KGHSH and CDR2 is LQKENI. This CDR3 region has 16 residues. CDR3 in amino acids: CASSWDRLARGYGYTF. Incomplete CDR3 DNA: TGTGCCAGCTCTTGGGACCGACTGGCCAGGGGCTATGGC.

About this clone: The sequence runs out 3 residues before the end of the CDR3; the remainder is reconstructed from the germline J gene. The genes are TRBV7-6 and TRBJ1-2; 7 positions match TRBD1. CDR1 is SGHVS and CDR2 is FNYEAQ in the germline V gene. This CDR3 has 14 amino acids. This CDR3 is CASSFSVGGYDYTF. The part of the CDR3 DNA that was read is TGTGCCAGCAGCTTTAGTGTAGGGGGCTACGAC.

Of note for this clone: The read ends 3 residues before the CDR3 terminus; that terminus is restored from the germline J gene. The V and J genes are TRBV15 and TRBJ1-4; D call uncertain. The ends were cut back, 0 bases at V and 7 bases at J, with 6 bases in the middle. This CDR3 spans 13 amino acids. The V gene's germline CDR1 is LNHNV and CDR2 YYDKDF (reference sequence). The chain's CDR3 is CATSRDQGEKLFF. CDR3 bases read: TGTGCCACCAGCAGAGATCAAGGTGAAAAA.

CDR3 DNA, as far as it was read: TGTGCCAGCAGCTCTCCCGGGGGCACCGGGGAG. It encodes CASSSPGGTGE. The whole CDR3 region reads CASSSPGGTGELFF. The chain is built from TRBV11-2 and TRBJ2-2; D possibly corresponds to TRBD2 (6 bases). The read stops 3 residues short of the end of the CDR3; the missing end is completed from the germline J gene. The germline CDR1 and CDR2 sequences are SGHAT and FQNNGV. This CDR3 is 14 amino acids long. V shed 4 bases and J shed 4 bases, with 10 bases lying between them.

A word on this clone: Coverage ceases 3 residues before the CDR3 finishes, and the germline J gene fills in the end. This rearrangement joins TRBV4-1 to TRBJ2-3; D might be TRBD1 (5 bases). The V end was cut by 3 bases, the J end by 4 bases, with 14 bases between. The CDR3 extends over 15 amino acids. CDR1 and CDR2 (germline): MGHRA, YSYEKL. The CDR3 DNA, read in part, is TGCGCCAGCAGCCACAGGGTCAGTAGTGCAGATACG. Its translation is CASSHRVSSADT. From start to end, the CDR3 is CASSHRVSSADTQYF.

Worth noting for this clone: The read gets to within 3 residues of the CDR3 end, and the germline J gene fills in the rest. The genes are TRBV18 and TRBJ1-2; D is possibly TRBD1 (6 bases). Germline CDR1 is KGHSH and CDR2 is LQKENI. The CDR3 runs 17 residues. The CDR3 sequence is CASSPSTGAGLAYDYTF. Incomplete CDR3 DNA: TGTGCCAGCTCACCTTCGACAGGTGCGGGATTAGCCTACGAC. The variable domain in full, completed from reference TRBV18 and TRBJ1-2, reads NAGVMQNPRHLVRRRGQEARLRCSPMKGHSHVYWYRQLPEEGLKFMVYLQKENIIDESGMPKERFSAEFPKEGPSILRIQQVVRGDSAAYFCASSPSTGAGLAYDYTFGSGTRLTVV.

On this clone itself: The read terminates 3 residues before the CDR3 end, so the remaining end is supplied by the germline J gene. The V gene is TRBV19, the J gene TRBJ2-3; D remains unclear. V was clipped by 5 bases and J by 3 bases, with 9 bases between them. CDR1 and CDR2 from the germline V gene are LNHDA and SQIVND (reference sequence). The CDR3 spans 13 residues. The sequenced part of the CDR3 DNA is TGTGCCAGTAGTCCGCGAATTACAGATACG. It translates to CASSPRITDT. The whole CDR3 sequence is CASSPRITDTQYF.

Comment on this clone: The missing CDR3 end, 3 residues past where the read stops, is filled in from the germline J gene. The J gene is TRBJ1-5, the V gene TRBV10-3, with a tentative D call TRBD1 (5 bases). The CDR3 covers 17 residues. Looked up from germline, CDR1 is ENHRY and CDR2 is SYGVKD. Trimming removed 2 bases from V and 6 bases from J, with 20 bases in between. CDR3 sequence reads: CAISEGGQSRTSQPQHF. Partial CDR3 DNA: TGTGCCATCAGTGAGGGAGGACAAAGTAGAACAAGTCAGCCC.

About this clone: The CDR3 end lies 3 residues beyond the end of the read and is filled in from the germline J gene. The chain recombines TRBV9 with TRBJ2-7; tentatively, D is TRBD1 (5 bases). Deletions cut 0 bases from V and 5 bases from J, with 12 bases between. Germline assignment: CDR1 SGDLS and CDR2 YYNGEE. This CDR3 contains 14 residues. The CDR3 is CASSVGQLVNEQYF. The DNA read from the CDR3 is TGTGCCAGCAGCGTAGGACAGTTGGTGAACGAG. Full variable domain (rest looked up from reference TRBV9 and TRBJ2-7): DSGVTQTPKHLITATGQRVTLRCSPRSGDLSVYWYQQSLDQGLQFLIQYYNGEERAKGNILERFSAQQFPDLHSELNLSSLELGDSALYFCASSVGQLVNEQYFGPGTRLTVT.

Worth noting for this clone: The read comes to an end 3 residues before the CDR3 does, leaving the germline J gene to fill in the end. The rearrangement joins TRBV7-2 to TRBJ2-1; 9 positions match TRBD1. The CDR3 has 15 amino acids. From germline, CDR1 is SGHTA and CDR2 FQGNSA. V lost 7 bases and J lost 3; bases outside the gene matches: 7. CDR3 bases read: TGTGCCAGCACCGCGACAGGGGGGATCTACAATGAG. This codes for CASTATGGIYNE. The entire CDR3 reads CASTATGGIYNEQFF.

Regarding this clone: The germline gene is not matched at one end of the junction; a read error may be the cause. From the germline J gene comes the end of the CDR3, since the read stops 3 residues before it. Other nucleotide sequences in the sample specify the same CDR3. This rearrangement joins TRBV6-1 to TRBJ1-3; weak D call: TRBD1 (6 bases). The CDR3 has 16 amino acids. The germline CDR1 and CDR2 sequences are MNHNS and SASEGT. This CDR3 is CASSERGDSSWDTIYF. CDR3 DNA, as far as it was read: TGTGCCAGCAGTGAACGGGGGGATTCGTCGTGGGACACG.

As for this clone: With the read ending 3 residues before the CDR3 end, the germline J gene is used to fill in that end. The V call is TRBV2, the J call TRBJ1-4; 7 nucleotides line up with TRBD1. Germline V gene data show CDR1 as SNHLY and CDR2 as FYNNEI. There are 16 residues in the CDR3. The CDR3 is CASKPGQTRRNSPLFF. The sequenced CDR3 bases are TGTGCCAGCAAACCGGGACAGACGAGACGCAATTCACCA.

With respect to this clone: The read stops 3 residues short of the end of the CDR3; the missing end is completed from the germline J gene. This chain uses TRBV3-1 (or the pseudogene TRBV3-2) with TRBJ1-4, with D tentatively TRBD1 (6 bases). Germline V gene data show CDR1 as LGHDT and CDR2 as YNNKEL (reference sequence). V was trimmed by 5 bases and J by 3 bases, leaving 16 bases between them. CDR3 length equals 16 residues. The sequenced CDR3 bases are TGTGCCAGCAGCGGGTCAGGGGCATTTGCTAATGAAAAA. Translated: CASSGSGAFANEK. The full CDR3 sequence reads CASSGSGAFANEKLFF.

A note on this clone: The read stops 3 residues short of the end of the CDR3; the missing end is completed from the germline J gene. The rearrangement links TRBV5-1 to TRBJ1-5, with TRBD1 matching 7 bases. The CDR3 runs 14 residues. CDR1 SGHRS and CDR2 YFSETQ come from the germline V gene. V was pared by 0 bases and J by 7 bases, with 4 bases of the junction left unmatched. The sequenced CDR3 bases are TGCGCCAGCAGCTTGGCAGGGGGAGACCAGCCC. Translated: CASSLAGGDQP. The full CDR3 sequence reads CASSLAGGDQPQHF.

The CDR3 bases that were read are TGTGCCAGCAGCTTAAGGGCAGGCGAGCCTAACGAG. Translating it yields CASSLRAGEPNE. The entire CDR3 reads CASSLRAGEPNEQYF. J is TRBJ2-7 and V is TRBV7-9; D gene uncertain. The read falls 3 residues short of the CDR3 end, and the missing part is taken from the germline J gene. Germline lookup yields CDR1 SEHNR and CDR2 FQNEAQ (reference sequence). The CDR3 spans 15 residues. V lost 2 bases, J lost 5 bases, and 16 bases lay in between.

On this clone itself: The CDR3 end is not reached by the read, which stops 3 residues before it; the germline J gene fills it in. This sequence joins TRBV5-3 and TRBJ2-3; D gene ambiguous. TRBV5-3 is an open reading frame whose function is uncertain. The CDR3 extends over 15 amino acids. V was pared by 5 bases and J by 6 bases, with 19 bases between. The CDR3 DNA, read in part, is TGTGCCAGAAGTTCCCCGTGGCTTTCATTCGATACG. Protein product: CARSSPWLSFDT. The whole CDR3 protein is CARSSPWLSFDTQYF.

The CDR3 spells CASSISGGGYTF. The DNA read from the CDR3 is TGTGCCAGTAGTATAAGCGGGGGAGGC. V gene TRBV19 combines with J gene TRBJ1-2; weak D call: TRBD1 (5 bases). With the read ending 3 residues before the CDR3 end, the germline J gene is used to fill in that end. The CDR3 is 12 residues long. Germline CDR1 and CDR2: LNHDA and SQIVND (reference sequence).